This TCR beta chain was documented in a study of molecular identifiers for immune sequencing clone quantification. As for the study in general: With replicates, the RNA of approximately 22,000 or 94,000 naive CD8 cells was split five ways and four were sequenced.

Between the trimmed V and J ends, which lost 2 bases and 0 bases, there was a span of 16 bases. The CDR3 spans 17 residues. Germline CDR1 is LGHNA and CDR2 is YSLEER. One entry per CDR3 protein, called by TCRdb with MiXCR from the PCR reads. The table includes more than 450,000 distinct CDR3 sequences, roughly a fifth detected once. Study results and caveats: Under 1% of molecules in naive cells, but over 99% of effector molecules, belonged to clones above 20 RNA copies.

Naive CD8 libraries used 20,000 to 1,000,000 sorted cells and 10%, 30% or 50% RNA. The authors sorted naive CD8 T cells as CD8+CD4-CCR7+CD45RA+. This clonotype was recorded many times. Its antigen is still unknown. The chain combines TRBV4-3 with TRBJ1-1, with D tentatively TRBD1 (6 bases). The receptor was isolated from a human donor in good health. Some libraries in this study had Jurkat cell RNA spiked in. Material: naive CD8+ T cells from blood, with Jurkat cell RNA spiked in. Subset of the sample: FACS-sorted CD8+CD4-CCR7+CD45RA+ naive T cells. CDR3 loop: CASSQTNRVGVNTEAFF. In DNA form, the CDR3 reads TGCGCCAGCAGCCAAACTAACAGGGTCGGGGTGAACACTGAAGCTTTCTTT.